This T cell receptor (beta chain) was sequenced for a study of blood T cells in healthy people across ages. V dropped 3 bases and J dropped 4; count of bases not matched to a gene: 10. The CDR3 is 17 residues long. Germline CDR1 is MNHEY and CDR2 is SVGEGT. A second PCR of 7 to 11 cycles used a sample-barcoded 5' primer and a J-beta primer mix. TCRdb itself ran the 5' RACE reads through MiXCR, one entry per CDR3 protein. The sample records fewer than 2,000,000 distinct CDR3 sequences, roughly two fifths being singletons. Each sample yielded at least 6 million isolated PBMCs. General observations from the study: Naive and antigen-experienced cells were not separated, limiting conclusive comparison. Samples with more naive T cells showed higher observed beta diversity.

Points on this clonotype: Its antigen is undetermined.

The chain recombines TRBV6-2 or TRBV6-3 with TRBJ2-7; 12 nucleotides align to TRBD2. This sequence originates from a human donor in good health. Sequenced: blood. CDR3 nucleotide sequence: TGTGCCAGCAGTTATTCGGTCGGACTAGCGGGGAAATACGAGCAGTACTTC. Translation gives CASSYSVGLAGKYEQYF.